What follows are 23 T cell receptor beta chains derived from one specimen sequenced in a study of cytomegalovirus exposure and HLA in healthy donors. The PCR employed 60 Vbeta primers together with 13 Jbeta primers. Sequenced by immunoSEQ multiplex PCR; TCRdb stores in-frame clones only, minus some. Here the sample spans 130,000 or so clones, 84% being singletons. The sample taken for sequencing was PBMCs. These receptors were collected from a woman between 18 and 29 years old in good health and CMV-seropositive.

The rearrangement links TRBV19 to TRBJ2-7; D possibly corresponds to TRBD1 (6 bases). V was clipped by 10 bases and J by 3 bases, with 16 bases between them. The CDR3 sequence is 13 residues long. The V gene's germline CDR1 is LNHDA and CDR2 SQIVND (reference sequence). CDR3 residues: CATSGQPDYEQYF. CDR3 sequence (DNA): TGTGCCACCAGTGGACAGCCCGACTACGAGCAGTACTTC.

This chain links TRBV4-1 with TRBJ2-1; TRBD2 matches 13 bases. V shed 3 bases, J shed 7 bases, and the junction held 9 bases outside the gene matches. Germline V gene sequence: CDR1 MGHRA, CDR2 YSYEKL. The CDR3 length is 17 residues. The CDR3 nucleotides read TGCGCCAGCAGCCATGCCCTACTAGCGGGGGGGCCTAATGAGCAGTTCTTC. Its translation: CASSHALLAGGPNEQFF.

This chain uses TRBV19 with TRBJ2-6, with 8 bases lining up with TRBD2. The CDR3 sequence is 22 residues long. CDR1 LNHDA and CDR2 SQIVND come from the germline V gene (reference sequence). V lost 3 bases, J lost 0 bases, and 19 bases stayed unmatched. The CDR3 region is CASSIPPRGRGGVNSGANVLTF. In nucleotides, the CDR3 is TGTGCCAGTAGTATCCCGCCCCGCGGACGGGGGGGCGTAAACTCTGGGGCCAACGTCCTGACTTTC. The full variable domain, rest sourced from reference TRBV19 and TRBJ2-6, is DGGITQSPKYLFRKEGQNVTLSCEQNLNHDAMYWYRQDPGQGLRLIYYSQIVNDFQKGDIAEGYSVSREKKESFPLTVTSAQKNPTAFYLCASSIPPRGRGGVNSGANVLTFGAGSRLTVL.

V gene TRBV6-5 combines with J gene TRBJ2-7, with TRBD2 as a possible D gene (5 bases). CDR3 length: 14 residues. In germline, CDR1 is MNHEY, CDR2 SVGAGI. V was clipped by 0 bases and J by 0 bases, with 6 bases between them. The CDR3 loop reads CASSYSGVSYEQYF. CDR3 DNA sequence: TGTGCCAGCAGTTACTCCGGGGTCTCCTACGAGCAGTACTTC.

The chain combines TRBV9 with TRBJ2-7, with TRBD1 as a possible D gene (6 bases). This CDR3 comprises 13 residues. Trimming left V 4 bases short and J 6 bases short, with 14 bases between. Germline CDR1 is SGDLS and CDR2 is YYNGEE. This CDR3 is CASSQSGTTEQYF. In DNA, the CDR3 is TGTGCCAGCAGCCAATCCGGGACAACCGAGCAGTACTTC.

The rearrangement uses TRBV6-5 and TRBJ2-1, with TRBD1 matching 7 bases. The trim removed 5 bases at V and 8 bases at J, leaving 9 bases unmatched. The CDR3 runs to 14 residues. Germline V gene sequence: CDR1 MNHEY, CDR2 SVGAGI. In DNA, the CDR3 is TGTGCCAGCAGTGAAATGATAGGGGGCTATGAGCAGTTCTTC. Its translation: CASSEMIGGYEQFF.

This chain connects TRBV27 to TRBJ2-7; 8 nucleotides line up with TRBD2. V trimming: 0 bases; J trimming: 2 bases; junction bases outside the gene matches: 12. The germline V gene encodes CDR1 MNHEY and CDR2 SMNVEV (reference sequence). This CDR3 is built from 18 residues. The chain's CDR3 is CASSLSGGGPFSAYEQYF. CDR3 sequence (DNA): TGTGCCAGCAGTTTATCTGGCGGGGGGCCCTTCTCCGCCTACGAGCAGTACTTC.

The chain has TRBV7-2 and TRBJ2-3; 11 bases align to TRBD2. Per the germline V gene, CDR1 is SGHTA and CDR2 is FQGNSA. The CDR3 runs 16 residues. V dropped 3 bases and J dropped 4; count of bases not matched to a gene: 6. Here the CDR3 DNA reads TGTGCCAGCAGCTTCACTAGCGGGGGACCCCCAGATACGCAGTATTTT. It yields the protein CASSFTSGGPPDTQYF.

This clone was counted only a few times. The chain joins TRBV5-1 to TRBJ1-2; perhaps TRBD1 as D (5 bases). Between the trimmed V and J ends, which lost 6 bases and 7 bases, there was a span of 16 bases. Germline-derived CDR1 and CDR2 are SGHRS and YFSETQ. This CDR3 has 13 amino acids. The CDR3 sequence: CASTFPGARGYTF. The CDR3 DNA reads as TGCGCCAGCACATTCCCTGGGGCGCGTGGCTACACCTTC.

The V call is TRBV9, the J call TRBJ2-7; D possibly corresponds to TRBD1 (5 bases). CDR3 length equals 15 residues. V dropped 0 bases and J dropped 0 bases, with 10 bases sitting between them. Per germline, CDR1 SGDLS and CDR2 YYNGEE. CDR3 DNA sequence: TGTGCCAGCAGCGTAGGGGGCTATAGCTCCTACGAGCAGTACTTC. Its translation is CASSVGGYSSYEQYF.

The V gene is TRBV15, the J gene TRBJ2-7, with 8 bases aligning to TRBD1. This CDR3 is 16 amino acids long. The ends lost 0 bases at V and 0 bases at J; junction bases unmatched: 4. Germline V gene data show CDR1 as LNHNV and CDR2 as YYDKDF (reference sequence). The CDR3, as DNA: TGTGCCACCAGCAGAGATAGGACAGGGAACTCCTACGAGCAGTACTTC. Protein product: CATSRDRTGNSYEQYF.

A remark on this clone: Other nucleotide sequences in the sample specify the same CDR3. The rearrangement links TRBV6-1 to TRBJ2-3; 12 bases agree with TRBD2. The germline gives CDR1 MNHNS, CDR2 SASEGT. The CDR3 has 15 residues. The V segment lost 4 bases and the J segment 1 base; nucleotides outside the gene matches: 0. The CDR3, as DNA: TGTGCCAGCAGTGGGACTAGCGGGGGCACAGATACGCAGTATTTT. This codes for CASSGTSGGTDTQYF.

J is TRBJ1-4 and V is TRBV6-1; possibly TRBD1 for D (5 bases). Germline CDR1 reads MNHNS; CDR2 reads SASEGT. This CDR3 has 16 amino acids. Trimming took off 2 bases at V and 7 bases at J, with 17 bases between the two ends. The CDR3 spells CASSEYARVGGEKLFF. The CDR3 DNA reads TGTGCCAGCAGTGAATATGCCAGGGTCGGCGGTGAAAAACTGTTTTTT.

In DNA, the CDR3 is TGTGCCAGCAGCCTAGGGGGCGCGAATCAGCCCCAGCATTTT. Translated, it gives CASSLGGANQPQHF. The chain is built from TRBV5-6 and TRBJ1-5; TRBD1 matches 7 bases. The trim removed 4 bases at V and 4 bases at J, leaving 5 bases unmatched. The CDR3 loop spans 14 amino acids. CDR1 is SGHDT, CDR2 YYEEEE, per germline.

J is TRBJ1-1 and V is TRBV10-1; D unresolved. V gave up 2 bases and J gave up 0 bases, with 4 bases separating them. The CDR3 extends over 13 amino acids. CDR1 and CDR2 (germline): WNHNN, SYGVQD (reference sequence). The CDR3 DNA is TGCGCCAGCAGTGAGAGAGTGAACACTGAAGCTTTCTTT. This encodes CASSERVNTEAFF.

The chain couples TRBV30 to TRBJ1-6; 9 bases fit TRBD1. Germline V CDR1 and CDR2: GTSNPN, SVGIG (reference sequence). The trim removed 4 bases at V and 9 bases at J, leaving 13 bases unmatched. The CDR3 has 16 residues. CDR3 residues: CAWTPPVGTGRSPLHF. The CDR3 DNA follows: TGTGCCTGGACTCCTCCGGTGGGGACAGGGCGTTCACCCCTCCACTTT.

This clone was seen a single time. The CDR3, as DNA: TGTGCCAGCAGCTTGGCTCGCCACTACTACGAGCAGTACTTC. Residues: CASSLARHYYEQYF. This chain links TRBV5-5 with TRBJ2-7; D gene ambiguous. The CDR3 spans 14 residues. The ends were cut back, 0 bases at V and 3 bases at J, with 10 bases in the middle. CDR1 SGHKS and CDR2 YYEKEE come from the germline V gene (reference sequence).

For the CDR3, the DNA is TGTGCTAGTGCCCCCGACAGATTATATGGCTACACCTTC. Its protein is CASAPDRLYGYTF. This rearrangement joins TRBV12-5 to TRBJ1-2; D is possibly TRBD1 (5 bases). This CDR3 comprises 13 residues. V lost 7 bases to trimming and J lost 5 bases, with 14 bases between them. CDR1 and CDR2 (germline): LGHNT, FRNRAP.

V usage is TRBV7-6 and J usage is TRBJ1-5; no clear D. The CDR3 loop spans 13 amino acids. V lost 8 bases to trimming and J lost 4 bases, with 12 bases between them. The germline V gene has CDR1 SGHVS and CDR2 FNYEAQ. The CDR3 coding sequence is TGTGCCAGCGGGTCCGGGAGTAATCAGCCCCAGCATTTT. Translated, it gives CASGSGSNQPQHF.

The sample holds a few counts of this clone. The chain recombines TRBV6-6 with TRBJ2-7; D may be TRBD1 (6 bases). Germline V gene data show CDR1 as MNHNY and CDR2 as SVGAGI (reference sequence). This CDR3 is built from 15 residues. Trimming removed 4 bases from V and 2 bases from J, with 15 bases in between. DNA of the CDR3: TGTGCCAGCAGTTCAACCGGGACAACGGCCTACGAGCAGTACTTC. It translates to CASSSTGTTAYEQYF.

CDR3 protein: CASSSRALRDTQYF. In DNA, the CDR3 is TGTGCCAGCAGCTCGAGGGCCTTAAGAGATACGCAGTATTTT. This chain joins TRBV7-3 and TRBJ2-3, with D perhaps TRBD2 (5 bases). CDR1 and CDR2 from the germline V gene are SGHTA and FQGTGA. The CDR3 consists of 14 residues. V lost 4 bases, J lost 5 bases, and 13 bases lay in between.

The rearrangement links TRBV13 to TRBJ1-1; D uncertain. The CDR3 totals 15 residues. V lost 4 bases to trimming and J lost 1 base, with 13 bases between them. Looked up from germline, CDR1 is PRHDT and CDR2 is FYEKMQ (reference sequence). The CDR3 nucleotides read TGTGCCAGCAGCTCCTCCGACGGGGAGAACACTGAAGCTTTCTTT. This sequence encodes CASSSSDGENTEAFF.

The V and J genes are TRBV30 and TRBJ2-2; D gene ambiguous. V was shortened by 3 bases and J by 7 bases, with 15 bases between the two germline ends. CDR1 and CDR2 (germline): GTSNPN, SVGIG (reference sequence). CDR3 length: 14 residues. For the CDR3, the DNA is TGTGCCTGGAGCCGGTCCGGGTCCGGCGGGGAGCTGTTTTTT. Its translation is CAWSRSGSGGELFF.